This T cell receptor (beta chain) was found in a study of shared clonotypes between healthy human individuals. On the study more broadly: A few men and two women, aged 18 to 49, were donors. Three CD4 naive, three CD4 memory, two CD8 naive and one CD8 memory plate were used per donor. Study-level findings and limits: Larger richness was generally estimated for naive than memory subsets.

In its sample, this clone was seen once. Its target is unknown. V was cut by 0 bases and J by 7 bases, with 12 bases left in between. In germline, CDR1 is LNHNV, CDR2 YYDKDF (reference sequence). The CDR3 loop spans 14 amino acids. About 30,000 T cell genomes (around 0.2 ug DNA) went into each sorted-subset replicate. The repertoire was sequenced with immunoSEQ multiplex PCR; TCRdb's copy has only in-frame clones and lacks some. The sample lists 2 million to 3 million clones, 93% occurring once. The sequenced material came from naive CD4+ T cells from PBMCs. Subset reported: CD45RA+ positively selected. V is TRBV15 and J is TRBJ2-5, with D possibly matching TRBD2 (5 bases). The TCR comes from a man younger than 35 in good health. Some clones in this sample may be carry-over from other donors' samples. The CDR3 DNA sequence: TGTGCCACCAGCAGAGATGGGCGGGTTGGGACCCAGTACTTC. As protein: CATSRDGRVGTQYF.